This T cell receptor beta chain was profiled in a study of T cell changes during pregnancy in multiple sclerosis. Profiled with immunoSEQ multiplex PCR; TCRdb holds only in-frame clones, not every one. The data contain some 36,000 clones, roughly 90% of them singletons. This CDR3 comprises 16 residues. Germline loops: CDR1 SGDLS, CDR2 YYNGEE. Unmatched junction bases numbered 12, after V lost 4 bases and J lost 9 bases. The sample in question was peripheral blood, obtained in the second trimester of pregnancy. This sequence originates from a female donor in good health, enrolled as a control in a pregnancy study. This chain uses TRBV9 with TRBJ2-1; TRBD2 aligns across 11 bases. Here the CDR3 reads CASSFRLAGTSSEQFF. In DNA, the CDR3 is TGTGCCAGCAGCTTTAGACTAGCGGGAACGTCGAGTGAGCAGTTCTTC.